Below, 13 T cell receptor beta chains from the same sample are listed, as sequenced in a study of cytomegalovirus exposure and HLA in healthy donors. Primers: 60 Vbeta forward and 13 Jbeta reverse. The method was immunoSEQ multiplex PCR; TCRdb's version includes in-frame clones alone and lacks a portion of them. The sample lists 150,000 to 200,000 clones, 80% to 90% seen once, with 6.4% in the top ten. Input material: PBMCs. The receptors originated from a man aged 50-60 years in good health and CMV-seropositive.

About this clone itself: The sample contains more than one DNA sequence encoding this CDR3. J is TRBJ1-2 and V is TRBV19, with 7 bases aligning to TRBD1. The V gene's germline CDR1 is LNHDA and CDR2 SQIVND (reference sequence). Unmatched junction bases numbered 6, after V lost 3 bases and J lost 5 bases. The CDR3 is made up of 14 amino acids. The chain's CDR3 is CASSIGDRVYGYTF. The CDR3 bases are TGTGCCAGTAGTATCGGCGACAGGGTGTATGGCTACACCTTC. Together with reference TRBV19 and TRBJ1-2, the CDR3 gives the full variable domain: DGGITQSPKYLFRKEGQNVTLSCEQNLNHDAMYWYRQDPGQGLRLIYYSQIVNDFQKGDIAEGYSVSREKKESFPLTVTSAQKNPTAFYLCASSIGDRVYGYTFGSGTRLTVV.

The V and J genes are TRBV14 and TRBJ1-1, with D uncertain. The CDR3 is 15 amino acids. V lost 1 base to trimming and J lost 7 bases, with 16 bases between them. In germline, CDR1 is SGHDN, CDR2 FVKESK. CDR3 bases: TGTGCCAGCAGCCAAGGGGCCAGCCAGTCCGGTGAAGCTTTCTTT. It is translated as CASSQGASQSGEAFF.

The gene calls are TRBV11-2 and TRBJ1-2; D ambiguous. V gave up 4 bases and J gave up 5 bases, with 11 bases separating them. There are 13 residues in the CDR3. CDR1 is SGHAT and CDR2 is FQNNGV in the germline V gene. CDR3 sequence reads: CASSSPTGYGYTF. The CDR3 DNA reads as TGTGCCAGCAGCTCACCTACCGGGTATGGCTACACCTTC.

V gene TRBV25-1 combines with J gene TRBJ1-1; no clear D. Germline loops: CDR1 MGHDK, CDR2 SYGVNS. V was pared by 4 bases and J by 10 bases, with 13 bases between. This CDR3 contains 12 residues. The DNA of the CDR3 is TGTGCCAGCAGTGGGACTAAAGGTGGAGCTTTCTTT. It yields the protein CASSGTKGGAFF. Full variable domain (remainder filled in from reference TRBV25-1 and TRBJ1-1): EADIYQTPRYLVIGTGKKITLECSQTMGHDKMYWYQQDPGMELHLIHYSYGVNSTEKGDLSSESTVSRIRTEHFPLTLESARPSHTSQYLCASSGTKGGAFFGQGTRLTVV.

The genes are TRBV27 and TRBJ2-2; 10 bases line up with TRBD1. The CDR3 consists of 15 residues. Germline CDR1 MNHEY, CDR2 SMNVEV (reference sequence). The junction had 5 bases not matched to a gene; V was cut back by 6 bases and J by 4 bases. The CDR3 region is CASSRTGGVTGELFF. For the CDR3, the DNA is TGTGCCAGCAGCAGGACAGGGGGAGTCACCGGGGAGCTGTTTTTT.

This clone was counted only a few times. The chain employs TRBV15 and TRBJ1-2; TRBD1 might be the D (5 bases). Trimming took 1 base from V and 8 from J, leaving 17 bases between them. Germline V gene lookup returns CDR1 LNHNV and CDR2 YYDKDF (reference sequence). CDR3 length: 15 amino acids. CDR3 bases: TGTGCCACCAGCAGAGGACTGGGGCAGGTCCGAGGCTACACCTTC. Its protein is CATSRGLGQVRGYTF.

As regards this clone: Compared with germline, one end of the junction differs, possibly owing to a read error. This chain connects TRBV7-9 to TRBJ1-4; maybe TRBD1 (6 bases). CDR1 SEHNR and CDR2 FQNEAQ come from the germline V gene (reference sequence). This CDR3 has 13 residues. The CDR3 nucleotides read TGTTCCAGCTCCAGAGGGGGAAGTGAAAAACTGTTTTTT. The encoded protein is CSSSRGGSEKLFF.

This clone was recorded only once. The chain employs TRBV5-4 and TRBJ2-3, with D tentatively TRBD2 (6 bases). Trimming cost V 0 bases and J 2 bases, with 13 bases left between them. Germline CDR1 and CDR2: SGHNT and YYREEE (reference sequence). The CDR3 contains 16 residues. The CDR3 is CASSLAVGGNTDTQYF. CDR3 coding DNA: TGTGCCAGCAGCTTGGCCGTGGGAGGTAACACAGATACGCAGTATTTT. The full variable domain, its missing parts supplied by reference TRBV5-4 and TRBJ2-3, is ETGVTQSPTHLIKTRGQQVTLRCSSQSGHNTVSWYQQALGQGPQFIFQYYREEENGRGNFPPRFSGLQFPNYSSELNVNALELDDSALYLCASSLAVGGNTDTQYFGPGTRLTVL.

This sequence joins TRBV27 and TRBJ1-2; D is uncertain. V was cut by 2 bases and J by 5 bases, with 9 bases left in between. This CDR3 contains 13 residues. Germline lookup yields CDR1 MNHEY and CDR2 SMNVEV (reference sequence). Written as DNA, the CDR3 is TGTGCCAGCAGTTTACAACCGGGTTATGGCTACACCTTC. This translates into CASSLQPGYGYTF.

The J gene is TRBJ2-5, the V gene TRBV18, with a tentative D call TRBD2 (5 bases). The germline V and J ends were trimmed by 0 bases and 3 bases, with 8 bases remaining between them. The CDR3 sequence is 14 residues long. The germline gives CDR1 KGHSH, CDR2 LQKENI. DNA for the CDR3: TGTGCCAGCTCACCACCGATTAGCGAAGAGACCCAGTACTTC. Encoded protein: CASSPPISEETQYF.

This chain connects TRBV7-6 to TRBJ1-3, with D tentatively TRBD1 (6 bases). This CDR3 has 16 residues. Germline-derived CDR1 and CDR2 are SGHVS and FNYEAQ. With 0 bases removed from V and 0 bases from J, the gap between germline ends came to 9 bases. This CDR3 reads CASSLAVGGSGNTIYF. Written as DNA, the CDR3 is TGTGCCAGCAGCTTAGCGGTAGGGGGCTCTGGAAACACCATATATTTT.

The chain employs TRBV19 and TRBJ2-5, with TRBD1 matching over 9 bases. J was trimmed by 5 bases and V by 4 bases; bases with no gene match: 5. Per germline, CDR1 LNHDA and CDR2 SQIVND (reference sequence). This CDR3 contains 14 residues. For the CDR3, the DNA is TGTGCCAGTAGTAAAAACGACAGGGGGGAGACCCAGTACTTC. Its protein product is CASSKNDRGETQYF.

The chain is built from TRBV19 and TRBJ1-2, with unresolved D. This CDR3 is built from 15 residues. Trimming removed 3 bases from V and 2 bases from J, with 13 bases in between. The germline V gene encodes CDR1 LNHDA and CDR2 SQIVND (reference sequence). CDR3 sequence reads: CASSMREVTNYGYTF. The DNA of the CDR3 is TGTGCCAGTAGTATGAGGGAGGTAACAAACTATGGCTACACCTTC. Supplemented by reference TRBV19 and TRBJ1-2, the full variable domain reads DGGITQSPKYLFRKEGQNVTLSCEQNLNHDAMYWYRQDPGQGLRLIYYSQIVNDFQKGDIAEGYSVSREKKESFPLTVTSAQKNPTAFYLCASSMREVTNYGYTFGSGTRLTVV.